These 24 T cell receptor beta chains originate from one sample sequenced in a study of cytomegalovirus exposure and HLA in healthy donors. PCR primers comprised 60 Vbeta and 13 Jbeta primers. Libraries were prepared by immunoSEQ multiplex PCR; TCRdb keeps only in-frame clonotypes and omits some of them. The sample yields 150,000 to 200,000 clones, approximately 80% seen once. The material sequenced was PBMCs. Receptor source: a woman aged 18-30 years in good health and CMV-seropositive.

The rearrangement uses TRBV6-4 and TRBJ2-2; D perhaps matches TRBD1 (7 bases). Germline CDR1 MRHNA, CDR2 SNTAGT. Trimming pared 6 bases from V and 3 bases from J, leaving 8 bases between. The CDR3 is made up of 13 amino acids. CDR3 loop: CASSRGDTGELFF. CDR3 nucleotides: TGTGCCAGCAGCAGGGGGGACACCGGGGAGCTGTTTTTT.

J is TRBJ1-2 and V is TRBV6-1; 8 bases fit TRBD1. CDR3 length: 14 residues. Trimming removed 6 bases from V and 5 bases from J; junction bases left unmatched: 8. The germline CDR1 and CDR2 sequences are MNHNS and SASEGT. CDR3 sequence (DNA): TGTGCCAGCAGAAGACAGGGGTTTAGTTATGGCTACACCTTC. Protein product: CASRRQGFSYGYTF.

This clone was counted a few times. This chain connects TRBV11-1 to TRBJ2-3; D might be TRBD2 (5 bases). The CDR3 runs to 16 residues. V was shortened by 1 base and J by 2 bases, with 13 bases between the two germline ends. Germline assignment: CDR1 SGHAT and CDR2 FQDESV (reference sequence). The CDR3 DNA reads TGTGCCAGCAGCTTAGATCTTGGAGCGGTCACAGATACGCAGTATTTT. Protein sequence: CASSLDLGAVTDTQYF.

CDR3 sequence reads: CASSPQVIRGHTEAFF. The CDR3 nucleotides read TGTGCCAGCAGCCCACAGGTTATTAGGGGTCACACTGAAGCTTTCTTT. The chain couples TRBV7-2 to TRBJ1-1; D might be TRBD1 (5 bases). Trimming removed 5 bases at V and 3 bases at J, with 19 bases between. This CDR3 comprises 16 residues. The germline gives CDR1 SGHTA, CDR2 FQGNSA.

This chain links TRBV11-1 with TRBJ2-3; D unclear. From germline, CDR1 is SGHAT and CDR2 FQDESV (reference sequence). V dropped 4 bases and J dropped 1 base, with 3 bases sitting between them. This CDR3 is 12 amino acids long. CDR3: CASSSGTDTQYF. CDR3 bases: TGTGCCAGCAGCTCCGGCACAGATACGCAGTATTTT.

The V and J genes are TRBV4-1 and TRBJ2-5; a possible D gene is TRBD2 (5 bases). Trimming shortened V by 4 bases and J by 1 base, and 10 bases separated the two germline ends. CDR3 length equals 14 residues. Germline CDR1 is MGHRA and CDR2 is YSYEKL. The CDR3 DNA reads as TGCGCCAGCAGCCCCCGGGAACCCCAAGAGACCCAGTACTTC. It codes for CASSPREPQETQYF.

The rearrangement uses TRBV4-1 and TRBJ2-5, with D unclear. This CDR3 region has 13 residues. Deletions cut 0 bases from V and 5 bases from J, with 7 bases between. Germline values: CDR1 MGHRA, CDR2 YSYEKL. CDR3 residues: CASSQDLSETQYF. CDR3 DNA sequence: TGCGCCAGCAGCCAAGATCTATCGGAGACCCAGTACTTC.

The chain employs TRBV28 and TRBJ1-3; tentatively, D is TRBD1 (5 bases). The CDR3 is 14 residues long. Deletions cut 2 bases from V and 2 bases from J, with 7 bases between. CDR1 and CDR2 from the germline V gene are MDHEN and SYDVKM. The CDR3 loop is CASSLIRAGNTIYF. CDR3 DNA: TGTGCCAGCAGTTTAATCAGGGCTGGAAACACCATATATTTT.

The rearrangement links TRBV9 to TRBJ1-3; D remains ambiguous. There are 17 residues in the CDR3. Per germline, CDR1 SGDLS and CDR2 YYNGEE. The V end was cut by 4 bases, the J end by 1 base, with 18 bases between. The CDR3 loop is CASSLTGTEGSGNTIYF. The CDR3 DNA sequence: TGTGCCAGCAGCTTGACTGGTACCGAGGGATCTGGAAACACCATATATTTT.

This chain connects TRBV9 to TRBJ2-6; 12 nucleotides match TRBD1. After removal of 2 bases from V and 2 bases from J, the junction contained 11 bases not matched to a gene. The CDR3 is made up of 20 amino acids. CDR1 and CDR2 from the germline V gene are SGDLS and YYNGEE. CDR3 in DNA: TGTGCCAGCAGCGTTTTCCGGGACAGGGGGCGCGTCACTGGGGCCAACGTCCTGACTTTC. This sequence encodes CASSVFRDRGRVTGANVLTF.

This sequence joins TRBV19 and TRBJ2-6, with 9 bases aligning to TRBD1. CDR3 length: 17 amino acids. CDR1 is LNHDA, CDR2 SQIVND, per germline (reference sequence). V was pared by 6 bases and J by 1 base, with 7 bases of the junction left unmatched. CDR3 protein: CASRPGQGGSGANVLTF. The CDR3 DNA sequence: TGTGCCAGTAGACCGGGACAGGGAGGTTCTGGGGCCAACGTCCTGACTTTC.

The genes are TRBV20-1 and TRBJ2-7; D is possibly TRBD2 (6 bases). V was clipped by 4 bases and J by 9 bases, with 13 bases between them. The CDR3 has 11 amino acids. From germline, CDR1 is DFQATT and CDR2 SNEGSKA (reference sequence). The CDR3 spells CSATRESGQYF. CDR3 sequence (DNA): TGCAGTGCTACCCGGGAGTCGGGGCAGTACTTC.

The rearrangement uses TRBV12-5 and TRBJ2-1, with D unresolved. The germline V gene has CDR1 LGHNT and CDR2 FRNRAP. Trimming took off 7 bases at V and 9 bases at J, with 10 bases between the two ends. CDR3 length: 11 amino acids. DNA for the CDR3: TGTGCTAGTGTCTTCTCGGGTGAGCAGTTCTTC. It codes for CASVFSGEQFF.

This clone was counted a few times. Other DNA sequences in the same sample also yield this CDR3. V usage is TRBV6-1 and J usage is TRBJ1-2; D is unclear. V shed 2 bases and J shed 4 bases, with 5 bases lying between them. Germline V gives CDR1 MNHNS, CDR2 SASEGT. The CDR3 contains 12 residues. The CDR3 loop is CASSETGYGYTF. CDR3 DNA: TGTGCCAGCAGTGAAACGGGCTATGGCTACACCTTC.

The chain employs TRBV30 and TRBJ1-1, with D perhaps TRBD1 (6 bases). This CDR3 spans 13 amino acids. Germline V lookup: CDR1 GTSNPN, CDR2 SVGIG (reference sequence). Deletions cut 3 bases from V and 3 bases from J, with 11 bases between. DNA of the CDR3: TGTGCCTGGAGACTTAACAGGGACACTGAAGCTTTCTTT. It codes for CAWRLNRDTEAFF.

The chain combines TRBV6-4 with TRBJ2-3; TRBD1 is a possible D gene (6 bases). V dropped 4 bases and J dropped 4 bases, with 15 bases sitting between them. This CDR3 has 15 amino acids. Germline CDR1 is MRHNA and CDR2 is SNTAGT. The CDR3 is CASSAGRGGADTQYF. CDR3 bases: TGTGCCAGCAGTGCTGGCAGGGGTGGCGCAGATACGCAGTATTTT.

This clone was seen more than once but under ten times. The CDR3 sequence is CSGLTGGNTGELFF. CDR3 nucleotide sequence: TGCAGCGGCCTGACAGGGGGGAACACCGGGGAGCTGTTTTTT. The V gene is TRBV29-1, the J gene TRBJ2-2, with 9 bases lining up with TRBD1. The CDR3 sequence is 14 residues long. The V gene end was trimmed by 7 bases and the J gene end by 1 base; junction bases not matched to a gene: 4. CDR1 and CDR2 (germline): SQVTM, ANQGSEA.

The chain joins TRBV29-1 to TRBJ2-1; D not resolved. Germline CDR1 and CDR2: SQVTM and ANQGSEA. V gave up 7 bases and J gave up 4 bases, with 11 bases separating them. The CDR3 length is 12 residues. The CDR3 DNA reads TGCAGCGCCGGTACAGATTACAATGAGCAGTTCTTC. Its translation is CSAGTDYNEQFF.

The rearrangement uses TRBV5-5 and TRBJ2-1, with D hard to call. Germline V gene data show CDR1 as SGHKS and CDR2 as YYEKEE (reference sequence). Between the trimmed V and J ends, which lost 3 bases and 6 bases, there was a span of 13 bases. This CDR3 comprises 14 residues. CDR3 amino acids: CASSYQPPGNEQFF. The CDR3 coding sequence is TGTGCCAGCAGCTACCAACCGCCGGGCAATGAGCAGTTCTTC.

V gene TRBV6-1 combines with J gene TRBJ2-2; 9 positions match TRBD1. Germline V gene sequence: CDR1 MNHNS, CDR2 SASEGT. The ends lost 4 bases at V and 6 bases at J; junction bases unmatched: 6. This CDR3 contains 15 residues. The CDR3 loop is CASSAGQGSSGELFF. CDR3 nucleotides: TGTGCCAGCAGTGCGGGACAGGGTAGTTCCGGGGAGCTGTTTTTT.

The rearrangement joins TRBV9 to TRBJ2-3; possibly TRBD2 for D (7 bases). This CDR3 has 15 residues. With 4 bases removed from V and 5 bases from J, the gap between germline ends came to 17 bases. Germline CDR1 reads SGDLS; CDR2 reads YYNGEE. The CDR3 DNA is TGTGCCAGCAGCTCTCGGGGGGCCGGGGGAGATACGCAGTATTTT. It translates to CASSSRGAGGDTQYF.

The chain has TRBV5-1 and TRBJ1-4, with 7 bases that match TRBD1. V lost 4 bases, J lost 7 bases, and 4 bases stayed unmatched. The CDR3 spans 13 residues. The germline CDR1 and CDR2 sequences are SGHRS and YFSETQ. The CDR3 sequence is CASSPDRAEKLFF. The CDR3 DNA reads TGCGCCAGCAGCCCAGACAGGGCTGAAAAACTGTTTTTT.

The rearrangement uses TRBV7-6 and TRBJ1-2; the D is unclear. V was pared by 0 bases and J by 6 bases, with 8 bases between. The CDR3 totals 13 residues. The germline gives CDR1 SGHVS, CDR2 FNYEAQ. The CDR3 reads CASSLAPSDGYTF. The CDR3 DNA reads as TGTGCCAGCAGCTTAGCTCCATCGGATGGCTACACCTTC.

This clone showed up just a few times. The chain has TRBV5-1 and TRBJ2-3; 10 nucleotides match TRBD2. The CDR3 sequence is 17 residues long. Trimming removed 3 bases from V and 2 bases from J; junction bases left unmatched: 9. CDR1 and CDR2 (germline): SGHRS, YFSETQ. CDR3 residues: CASSSLRTSGFTDTQYF. The CDR3 region has the DNA TGCGCCAGCAGCTCGCTTAGGACTAGCGGATTCACAGATACGCAGTATTTT.